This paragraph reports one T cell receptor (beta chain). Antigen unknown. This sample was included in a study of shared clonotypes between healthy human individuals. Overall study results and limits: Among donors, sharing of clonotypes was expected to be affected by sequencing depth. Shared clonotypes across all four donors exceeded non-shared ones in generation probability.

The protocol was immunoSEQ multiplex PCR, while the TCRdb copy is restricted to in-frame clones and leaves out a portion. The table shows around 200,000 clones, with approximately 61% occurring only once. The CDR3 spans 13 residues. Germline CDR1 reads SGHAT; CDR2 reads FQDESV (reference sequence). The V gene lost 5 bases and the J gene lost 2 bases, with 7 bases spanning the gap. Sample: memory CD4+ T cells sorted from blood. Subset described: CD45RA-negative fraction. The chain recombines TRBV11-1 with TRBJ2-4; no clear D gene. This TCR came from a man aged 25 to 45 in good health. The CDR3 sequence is CASSRPPKNIQYF. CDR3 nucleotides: TGTGCCAGCAGCCGGCCCCCCAAAAACATTCAGTACTTC. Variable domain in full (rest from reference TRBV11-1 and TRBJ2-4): EAEVAQSPRYKITEKSQAVAFWCDPISGHATLYWYRQILGQGPELLVQFQDESVVDDSQLPKDRFSAERLKGVDSTLKIQPAELGDSAMYLCASSRPPKNIQYFGAGTRLSVL.